The entry below describes one TCR beta chain. Its antigen remains unidentified. This sample was included in a study of OX40 agonist ivuxolimab in advanced cancers. The wider study: Averaging roughly 60 years in age, with a range of about 23 to 80, the cohort was approximately 83% male. It was permissible to have had prior anti-PD-1, anti-PD-L1 or anti-CTLA-4 therapy, and about 40% had some. Study observations and caveats: More expanded clones were found, on average, in CD8+ than in CD4+ T cells.

Sequencing was performed with immunoSEQ multiplex PCR; in TCRdb, only in-frame clones are kept and a portion is missing. The table shows tens of thousands of clones, with more than 90% occurring only once. The CDR3 contains 14 residues. V lost 3 bases to trimming and J lost 8 bases; unmatched junction nucleotides: 7. Germline CDR1 and CDR2: SGDLS and YYNGEE. The TCR was taken from an adult with an advanced solid tumor such as melanoma, head and neck, liver or kidney cancer. The source was CD4+ or CD8+ T cells sorted from blood, collected in a trial of the OX40 agonist ivuxolimab. This chain links TRBV9 with TRBJ2-1, with 8 nucleotides matching TRBD2. The CDR3 nucleotides read TGTGCCAGCAGCGGCCCAAGGCGGGGGGATGAGCAGTTCTTC. Amino acids: CASSGPRRGDEQFF.